The clone carrying this T cell receptor beta chain was seen more than once but under ten times. Its cognate antigen is unknown. This sample was taken from a study of cytomegalovirus exposure and HLA in healthy donors. Findings and limits, study-wide: The authors excluded some V segments, including TRBV6-2 and TRBV6-3, as indistinguishable. Later on, an analysis tied around 17,000 TCR beta sequences to HLA alleles at 0.05 false discovery rate. Sequences of the TCR beta chain were said to predict the HLA-A and HLA-B alleles of most subjects accurately. The investigators catalogued 150 to 200 TCR beta chains as cytomegalovirus-associated.

It was with 60 Vbeta and 13 Jbeta primers that the PCR ran. Clones were read by immunoSEQ multiplex PCR, and TCRdb kept only the in-frame ones, dropping some. The sample has around 140,000 clones, 9.7% seen once; the top ten hold less than 2%. Germline V gene lookup returns CDR1 SGHDT and CDR2 YYEEEE. V dropped 3 bases and J dropped 2; count of bases not matched to a gene: 7. The length of the CDR3 is 15 residues. This rearrangement joins TRBV5-6 to TRBJ2-7; 8 nucleotides line up with TRBD2. Sequenced: PBMCs. This clonotype originated in a man aged 45-65 years in good health and CMV-seronegative. The CDR3 loop reads CASSSLTSATYEQYF. The CDR3 DNA reads as TGTGCCAGCAGCTCCTTGACTAGCGCGACCTACGAGCAGTACTTC.